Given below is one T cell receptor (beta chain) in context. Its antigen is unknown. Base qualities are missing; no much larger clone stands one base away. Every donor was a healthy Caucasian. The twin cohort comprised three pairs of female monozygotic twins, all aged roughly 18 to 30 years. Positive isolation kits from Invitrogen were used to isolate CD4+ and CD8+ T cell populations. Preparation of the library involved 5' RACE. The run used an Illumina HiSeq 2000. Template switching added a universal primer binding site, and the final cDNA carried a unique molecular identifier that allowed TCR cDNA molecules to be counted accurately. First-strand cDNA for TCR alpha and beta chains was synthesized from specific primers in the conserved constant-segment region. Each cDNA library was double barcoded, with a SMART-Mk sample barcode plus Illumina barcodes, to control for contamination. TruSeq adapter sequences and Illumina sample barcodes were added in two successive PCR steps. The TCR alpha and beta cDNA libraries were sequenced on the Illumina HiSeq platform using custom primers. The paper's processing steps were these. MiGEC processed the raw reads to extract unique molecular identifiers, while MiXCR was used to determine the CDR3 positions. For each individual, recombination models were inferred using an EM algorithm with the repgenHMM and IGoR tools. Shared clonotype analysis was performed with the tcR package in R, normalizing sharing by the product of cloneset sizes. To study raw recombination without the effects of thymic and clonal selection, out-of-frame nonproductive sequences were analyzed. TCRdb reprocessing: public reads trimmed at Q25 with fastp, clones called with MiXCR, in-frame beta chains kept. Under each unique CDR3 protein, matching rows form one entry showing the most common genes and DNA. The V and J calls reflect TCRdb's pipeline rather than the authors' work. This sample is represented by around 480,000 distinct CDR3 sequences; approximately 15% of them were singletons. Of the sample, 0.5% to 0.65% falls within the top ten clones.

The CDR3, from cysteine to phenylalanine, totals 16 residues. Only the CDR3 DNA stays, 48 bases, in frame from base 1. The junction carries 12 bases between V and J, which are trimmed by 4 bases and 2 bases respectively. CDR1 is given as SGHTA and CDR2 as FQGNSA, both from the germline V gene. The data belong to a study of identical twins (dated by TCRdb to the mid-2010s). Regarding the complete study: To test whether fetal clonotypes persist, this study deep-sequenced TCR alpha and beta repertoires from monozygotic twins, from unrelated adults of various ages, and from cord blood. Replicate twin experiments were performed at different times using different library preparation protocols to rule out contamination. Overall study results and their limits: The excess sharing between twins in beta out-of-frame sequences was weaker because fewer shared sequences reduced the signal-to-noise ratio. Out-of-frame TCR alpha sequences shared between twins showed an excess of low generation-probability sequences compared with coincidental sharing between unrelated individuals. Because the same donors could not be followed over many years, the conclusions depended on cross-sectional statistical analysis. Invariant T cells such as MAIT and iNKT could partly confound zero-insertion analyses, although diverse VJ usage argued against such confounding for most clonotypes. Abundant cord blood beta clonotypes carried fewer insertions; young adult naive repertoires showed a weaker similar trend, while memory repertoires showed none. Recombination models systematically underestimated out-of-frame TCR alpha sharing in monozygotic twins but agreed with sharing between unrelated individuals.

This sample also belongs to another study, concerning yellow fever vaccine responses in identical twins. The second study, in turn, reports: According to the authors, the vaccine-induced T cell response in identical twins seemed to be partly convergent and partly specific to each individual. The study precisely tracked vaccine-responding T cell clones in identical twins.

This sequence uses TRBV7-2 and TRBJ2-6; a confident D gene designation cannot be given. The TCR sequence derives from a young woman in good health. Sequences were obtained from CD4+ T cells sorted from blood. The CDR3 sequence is CASSSFSTAGANVLTF. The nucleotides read TGTGCCAGCAGCTCCTTTTCGACCGCTGGGGCCAACGTCCTGACTTTC.